What follows is one T cell receptor (beta chain) and its context. The antigen remains undetermined. These data originate in a study of T cells in localized non-small cell lung cancer. Study outcomes and limitations: Uninvolved adjacent lung had the highest recorded T cell clonality, with tumor below it. Tumor samples were not multi-region, leaving intratumor heterogeneity unexcluded. The study linked higher blood T cell density to longer overall survival.

V was trimmed by 5 bases and J by 4 bases, leaving 17 bases between them. This CDR3 has 15 residues. Germline assignment: CDR1 MRHNA and CDR2 SNTAGT. Sequenced by immunoSEQ multiplex PCR; TCRdb stores in-frame clones only, minus some. The data hold approximately 33,000 clones, with 85% to 95% observed a single time. The TCR originated in a female donor of 60 years or more with stage I lung adenocarcinoma. The sequenced sample was peripheral blood, obtained before any cancer treatment. The chain uses TRBV6-4 and TRBJ1-2, with D maybe TRBD1 (6 bases). CDR3 sequence (DNA): TGTGCCAGCAGTCCCCGTGAAGGGGGAGTCTATGGCTACACCTTC. This sequence encodes CASSPREGGVYGYTF.